The table lists the clone carrying this T cell receptor beta chain with many counts. Its antigen is as yet unknown. This sample stems from a study of metastatic and nonmetastatic thyroid tumors. About the research overall: The authors compared repertoires across blood and tumor or nodule tissue from malignant and benign thyroid patients. Study observations and caveats: Significantly greater TCR beta diversity was reportedly found in malignant thyroid tumors than in benign nodules (in blood and tumor).

From germline, CDR1 is LGHNA and CDR2 YNFKEQ. This CDR3 comprises 19 residues. With 4 bases removed from V and 0 bases from J, the gap between germline ends came to 22 bases. Per the original data handling: Construction of a distant-metastasis classifier for papillary thyroid cancer relied on CDR3 differences across clinicopathological groups. TCRdb called clones again from the PCR reads with MiXCR. The V and J calls follow TCRdb's processing rather than the paper's. The sample consists of about 16,000 clones, around 12% of them appearing once. Prior to thyroid surgery, none of the patients had received any treatment.

This chain links TRBV4-2 with TRBJ1-3, with D possibly matching TRBD1 (6 bases). Sequences were obtained from tumor tissue. This clonotype originated in a female donor with papillary thyroid cancer or a benign thyroid nodule (not recorded which). Some clones in this sample may be carry-over from other donors' samples. CDR3: CASSLSNPRQVLSGNTIYF. The CDR3 region has the DNA TGTGCCAGCAGCCTTTCGAATCCGAGACAGGTCCTCTCTGGAAACACCATATATTTT.